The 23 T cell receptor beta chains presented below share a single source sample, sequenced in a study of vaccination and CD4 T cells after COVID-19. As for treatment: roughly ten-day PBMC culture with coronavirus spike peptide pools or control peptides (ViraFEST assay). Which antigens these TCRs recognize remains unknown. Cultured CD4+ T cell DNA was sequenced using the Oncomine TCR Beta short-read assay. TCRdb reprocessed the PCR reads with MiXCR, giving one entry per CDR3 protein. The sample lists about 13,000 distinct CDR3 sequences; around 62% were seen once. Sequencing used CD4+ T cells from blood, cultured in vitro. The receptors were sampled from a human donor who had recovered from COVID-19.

Written as DNA, the CDR3 is TGTGCCAGCAGTTACGTCGGCCAGTCCCAGCATTTT. Its protein product is CASSYVGQSQHF. V gene TRBV6-2 or TRBV6-3 combines with J gene TRBJ1-5; D is uncertain. The V gene's germline CDR1 is MNHEY and CDR2 SVGEGT. V was trimmed by 2 bases and J by 11 bases, leaving 10 bases between them. CDR3 length: 12 amino acids.

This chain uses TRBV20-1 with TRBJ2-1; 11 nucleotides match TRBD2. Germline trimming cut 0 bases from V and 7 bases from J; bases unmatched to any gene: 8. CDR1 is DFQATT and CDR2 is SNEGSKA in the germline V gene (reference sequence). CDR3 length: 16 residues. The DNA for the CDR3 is TGCAGTGCTAGAGATCTACTAGCGGGAGTTCAGAATGAGCAGTTCTTC. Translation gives CSARDLLAGVQNEQFF.

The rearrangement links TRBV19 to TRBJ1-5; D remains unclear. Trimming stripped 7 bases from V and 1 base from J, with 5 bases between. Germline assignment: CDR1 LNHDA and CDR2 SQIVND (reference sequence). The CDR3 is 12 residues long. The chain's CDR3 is CASMKSNQPQHF. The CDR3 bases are TGTGCCAGTATGAAGAGCAATCAGCCCCAGCATTTT. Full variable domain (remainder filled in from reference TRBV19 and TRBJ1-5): DGGITQSPKYLFRKEGQNVTLSCEQNLNHDAMYWYRQDPGQGLRLIYYSQIVNDFQKGDIAEGYSVSREKKESFPLTVTSAQKNPTAFYLCASMKSNQPQHFGDGTRLSIL.

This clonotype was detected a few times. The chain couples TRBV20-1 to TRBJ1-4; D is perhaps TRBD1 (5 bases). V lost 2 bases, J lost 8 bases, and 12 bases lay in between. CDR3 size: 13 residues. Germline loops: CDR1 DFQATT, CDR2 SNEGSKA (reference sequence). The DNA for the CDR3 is TGCAGTGCTAGATCCGACAGTTTGGAAAAACTGTTTTTT. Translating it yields CSARSDSLEKLFF.

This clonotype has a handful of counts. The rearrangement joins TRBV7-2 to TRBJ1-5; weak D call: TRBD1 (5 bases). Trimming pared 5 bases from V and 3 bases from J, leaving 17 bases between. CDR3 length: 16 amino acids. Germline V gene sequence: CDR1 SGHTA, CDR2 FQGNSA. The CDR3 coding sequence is TGTGCCAGCAGCCTTCAGAGTTGGGGCTCCAATCAGCCCCAGCATTTT. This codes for CASSLQSWGSNQPQHF.

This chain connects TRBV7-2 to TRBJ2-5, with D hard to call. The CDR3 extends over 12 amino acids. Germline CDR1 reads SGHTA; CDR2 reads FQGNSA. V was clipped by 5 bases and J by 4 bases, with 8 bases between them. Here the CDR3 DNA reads TGTGCCAGCAGCCCTTCTGTAGAGACCCAGTACTTC. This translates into CASSPSVETQYF.

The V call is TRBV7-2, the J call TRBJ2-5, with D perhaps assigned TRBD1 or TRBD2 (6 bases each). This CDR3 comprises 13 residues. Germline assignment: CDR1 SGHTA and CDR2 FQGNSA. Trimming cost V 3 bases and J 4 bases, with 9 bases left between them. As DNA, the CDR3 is TGTGCCAGCAGCTTGGGGGGCAGAGAGACCCAGTACTTC. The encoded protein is CASSLGGRETQYF. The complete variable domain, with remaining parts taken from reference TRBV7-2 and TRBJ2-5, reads GAGVSQSPSNKVTEKGKDVELRCDPISGHTALYWYRQSLGQGLEFLIYFQGNSAPDKSGLPSDRFSAERTGGSVSTLTIQRTQQEDSAVYLCASSLGGRETQYFGPGTRLLVL.

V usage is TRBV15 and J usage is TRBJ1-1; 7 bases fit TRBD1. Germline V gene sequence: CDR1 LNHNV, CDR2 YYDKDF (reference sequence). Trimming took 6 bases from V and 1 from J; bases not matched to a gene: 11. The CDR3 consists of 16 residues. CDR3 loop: CATRKNLGQENTEAFF. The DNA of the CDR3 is TGTGCCACCAGGAAAAATCTAGGACAGGAGAACACTGAAGCTTTCTTT.

As DNA, the CDR3 is TGTGCCAGCAGCCAAGAAGGACAGGGGGGGACTGAAGCTTTCTTT. Residues: CASSQEGQGGTEAFF. V gene TRBV4-2 combines with J gene TRBJ1-1, with 10 bases lining up with TRBD1. Germline values: CDR1 LGHNA, CDR2 YNFKEQ. The CDR3 loop spans 15 amino acids. Trimming took 0 bases from V and 5 from J; bases not matched to a gene: 3.

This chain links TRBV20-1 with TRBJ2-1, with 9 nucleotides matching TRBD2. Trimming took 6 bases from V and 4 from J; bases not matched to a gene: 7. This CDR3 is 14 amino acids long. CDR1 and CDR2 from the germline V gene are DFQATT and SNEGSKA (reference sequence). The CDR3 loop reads CSAPTSGPYNEQFF. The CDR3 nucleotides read TGCAGTGCCCCCACTAGCGGGCCTTACAATGAGCAGTTCTTC.

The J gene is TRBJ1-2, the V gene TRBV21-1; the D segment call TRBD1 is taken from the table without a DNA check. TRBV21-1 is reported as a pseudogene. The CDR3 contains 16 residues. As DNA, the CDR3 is TGTGCCAGCAGCAAAGTAATTACGGGACAGAGCTATGGCTACACCTTC. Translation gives CASSKVITGQSYGYTF.

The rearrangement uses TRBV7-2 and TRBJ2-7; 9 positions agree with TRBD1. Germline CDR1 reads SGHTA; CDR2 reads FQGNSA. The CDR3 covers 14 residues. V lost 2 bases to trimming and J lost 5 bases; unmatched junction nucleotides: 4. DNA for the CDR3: TGTGCCAGCAGCTTACAACAGGGGGCCCACGAGCAGTACTTC. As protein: CASSLQQGAHEQYF.

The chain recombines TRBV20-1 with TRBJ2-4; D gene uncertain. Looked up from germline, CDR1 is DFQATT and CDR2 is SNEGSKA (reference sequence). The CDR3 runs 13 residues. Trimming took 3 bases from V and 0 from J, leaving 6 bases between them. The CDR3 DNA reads TGCAGTGCTAGGGCACTAGCCAAAAACATTCAGTACTTC. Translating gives CSARALAKNIQYF.

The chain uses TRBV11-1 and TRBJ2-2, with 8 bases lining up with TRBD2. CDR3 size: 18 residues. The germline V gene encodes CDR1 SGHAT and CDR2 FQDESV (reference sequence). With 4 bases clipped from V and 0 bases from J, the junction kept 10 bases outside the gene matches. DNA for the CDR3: TGTGCCAGCAGCTCAGGACGCGGGAGGAACGCGAACACCGGGGAGCTGTTTTTT. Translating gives CASSSGRGRNANTGELFF.

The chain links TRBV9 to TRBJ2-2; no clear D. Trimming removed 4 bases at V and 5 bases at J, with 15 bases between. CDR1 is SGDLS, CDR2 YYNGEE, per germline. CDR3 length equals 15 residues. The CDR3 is CASSIRALGTGELFF. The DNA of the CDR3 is TGTGCCAGCAGCATCCGGGCCCTGGGGACCGGGGAGCTGTTTTTT.

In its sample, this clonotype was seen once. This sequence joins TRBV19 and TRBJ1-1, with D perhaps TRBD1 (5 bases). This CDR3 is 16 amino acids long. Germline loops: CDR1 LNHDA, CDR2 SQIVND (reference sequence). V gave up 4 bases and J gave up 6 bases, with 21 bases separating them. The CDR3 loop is CASSNRDGGWVAEAFF. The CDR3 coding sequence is TGTGCCAGTAGTAACCGGGACGGAGGATGGGTGGCTGAAGCTTTCTTT.

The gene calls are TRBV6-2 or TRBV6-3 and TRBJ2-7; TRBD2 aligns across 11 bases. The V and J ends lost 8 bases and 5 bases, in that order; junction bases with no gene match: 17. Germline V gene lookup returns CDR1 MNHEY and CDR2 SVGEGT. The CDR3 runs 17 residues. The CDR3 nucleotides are TGTGCCAGCGCTCCCCGACCGTCTAGCGGGAGGCTCCACGAGCAGTACTTC. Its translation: CASAPRPSSGRLHEQYF.

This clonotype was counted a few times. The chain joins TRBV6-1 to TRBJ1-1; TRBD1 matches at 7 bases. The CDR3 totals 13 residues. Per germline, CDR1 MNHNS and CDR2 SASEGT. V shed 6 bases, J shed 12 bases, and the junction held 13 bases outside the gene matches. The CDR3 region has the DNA TGTGCCAGCAGCTCCGGGGAGGGGGCGCAATCTTTCTTT. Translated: CASSSGEGAQSFF.

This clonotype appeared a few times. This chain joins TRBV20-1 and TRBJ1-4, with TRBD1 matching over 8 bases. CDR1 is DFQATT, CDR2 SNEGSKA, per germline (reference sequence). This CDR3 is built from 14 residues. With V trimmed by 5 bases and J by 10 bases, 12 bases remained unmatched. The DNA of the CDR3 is TGCAGTGCTGTAGCAGGGGGCCGCGGTGGAAAACTGTTTTTT. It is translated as CSAVAGGRGGKLFF.

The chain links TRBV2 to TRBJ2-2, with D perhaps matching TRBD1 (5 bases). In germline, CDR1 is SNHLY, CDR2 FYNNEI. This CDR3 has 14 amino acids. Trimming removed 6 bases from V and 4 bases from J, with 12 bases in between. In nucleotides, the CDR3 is TGTGCCAGCAGGGGCAGGGTGTTCACCGGGGAGCTGTTTTTT. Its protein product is CASRGRVFTGELFF.

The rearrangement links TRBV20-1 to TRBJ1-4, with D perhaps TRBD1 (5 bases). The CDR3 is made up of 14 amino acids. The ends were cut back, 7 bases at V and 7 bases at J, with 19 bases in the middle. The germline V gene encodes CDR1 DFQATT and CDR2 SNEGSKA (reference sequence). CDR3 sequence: CSVEAGGFGEKLFF. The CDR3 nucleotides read TGCAGTGTTGAAGCGGGGGGGTTTGGTGAAAAACTGTTTTTT.

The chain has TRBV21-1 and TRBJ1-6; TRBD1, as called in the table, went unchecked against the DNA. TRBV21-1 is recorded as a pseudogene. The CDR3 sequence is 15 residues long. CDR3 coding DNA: TGTGCCAGCAGCAGGTCCAGGGAGTCAAATTCACCCCTCCACTTT. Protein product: CASSRSRESNSPLHF.

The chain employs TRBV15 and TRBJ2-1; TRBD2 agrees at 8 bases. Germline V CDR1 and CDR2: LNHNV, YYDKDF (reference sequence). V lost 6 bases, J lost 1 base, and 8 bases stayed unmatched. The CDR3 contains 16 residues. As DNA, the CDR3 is TGTGCCACCAGTACCCGGGAGGGCCATTCCTACAATGAGCAGTTCTTC. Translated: CATSTREGHSYNEQFF.